This TCR beta chain was sequenced during a study of T-cell reconstitution after alpha-beta-depleted transplantation in children. Unique molecular identifiers were incorporated during preparation of the TCRbeta library. TCRdb re-derived calls from the PCR reads in MiXCR, one entry per CDR3 protein. The sample has about 510,000 distinct CDR3 sequences, roughly an eighth seen once. Study results and limitations: Surviving recipient T cells and thymic progenitors underlay high day-60 TCRbeta diversity in some patients. Expanded graft clones, several hundred of them, were reportedly the source of alpha-beta T cells about two months after transplant. It was newly produced T cells that mostly accounted for T-cell counts and diversity one year after transplant.

This clonotype was counted between two and nine times. Its matching antigen is unknown. The CDR3 spans 21 residues. The chain uses TRBV21-1 and TRBJ2-6; TRBD2 is the table's D call, not checked against the DNA. TRBV21-1 is a recognized pseudogene. The receptor's source is a female patient younger than 10 who had a stem cell transplant for aplastic anemia, so the T cells may come from the graft donor. Sequencing used PBMCs, mostly from graft donor cells, obtained 180 days after TCRalphabeta/CD19-depleted stem cell transplant. CDR3 residues: CASSKVGAEGTSGSGANVLTF. CDR3 bases: TGTGCCAGCAGCAAAGTAGGGGCGGAAGGGACTAGCGGCTCTGGGGCCAACGTCCTGACTTTC.